This TCR beta chain is from a study of blood T cell repertoires in COVID-19 (dated by TCRdb to the early 2020s). For context, the study as a whole: Collaborator samples came from the United States, Italy and Spain and covered acute and convalescent phases of COVID-19. The material from the prospective study consisted of cDNA or gDNA derived from T cells, B-cell-depleted T cells, or PBMCs. The dataset comprised deeply sampled blood TCRbeta repertoires from subjects exposed to, actively infected with, or recovered from COVID-19. A freely available public database, intended as a resource for researchers studying the immune response to SARS-CoV-2, is where the repertoires were released. The samples were drawn from two sources: the first 160 participants of the ongoing ImmuneRACE study, and 1,200 or so subjects contributed by 6 global collaborators. The sample metadata nearly always contained a de-identified subject ID, COVID-19 status, age in years and sex. Where available, HLA class I and class II types were taken from metadata supplied by the sample provider and were not determined by assay-based typing.

Collaborating institutions collected whole blood in K2EDTA tubes following their own protocols. Collaborator samples were shipped for TCRbeta analysis as frozen whole blood, isolated PBMCs, or DNA extracted from either sample type. Paper-wide results and their limitations: How much clinical and demographic metadata was included differed by source and by participant, and the metadata was provided uncurated.

On this clone itself: There is no known antigen for this receptor. Base qualities are not recorded, but no much larger clone differs from it by a single base.

CDR3 length: 15 amino acids, cysteine to phenylalanine. Only the CDR3 part of the read is kept: 45 bases, read in frame from the first base. CDR1 and CDR2 were assigned from the germline V gene as KGHSH and LQKENI. V is cut by 0 bases and J by 3 bases, and the space between the germline ends is 9 bases. TCRbeta CDR3 regions were amplified from genomic DNA using the immunoSEQ Assay, a bias-controlled multiplex PCR. On the authors' methods: The number of nucleated cells in each sample was estimated by amplification of reference gene primers within the assay. Sequence reads were collapsed and filtered to measure the absolute abundance of every unique TCRbeta CDR3 rearrangement. For each sample, productive Simpson clonality was calculated as the square root of Simpson's diversity index across productive rearrangements. Drawn from immuneACCESS, this table holds only the in-frame rearrangements with V and J called that TCRdb kept. Clones are partly lost; checked studies trace under half to an unresolved V gene and leave the rest unexplained. That table is the source of V, J and clone size, and D and trimming were worked out from the DNA. For this sample the table gives about 140,000 clones, of which about nine tenths were detected only once. The top ten clones comprise more than 9% of the sample.

Sequenced sample: peripheral blood. The V gene is TRBV18 and the J gene is TRBJ2-1; the D gene is possibly TRBD2, with 6 bases matching. The origin of this receptor is a man aged 50 to 59 with active or convalescent COVID-19. This receptor has the CDR3 CASSPPGLGYNEQFF. The nucleotide sequence reads as follows: TGTGCCAGCTCACCACCGGGACTCGGCTACAATGAGCAGTTCTTC.